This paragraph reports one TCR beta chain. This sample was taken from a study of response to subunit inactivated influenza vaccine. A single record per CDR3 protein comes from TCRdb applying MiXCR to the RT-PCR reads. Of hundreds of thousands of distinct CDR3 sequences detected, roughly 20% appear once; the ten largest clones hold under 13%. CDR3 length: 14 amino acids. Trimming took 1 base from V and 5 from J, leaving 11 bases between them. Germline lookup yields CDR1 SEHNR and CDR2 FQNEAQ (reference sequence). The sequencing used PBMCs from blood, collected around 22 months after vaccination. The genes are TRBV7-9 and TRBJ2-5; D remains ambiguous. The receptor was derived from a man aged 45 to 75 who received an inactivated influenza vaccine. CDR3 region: CASSLGFRFETQYF. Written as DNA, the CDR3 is TGTGCCAGCAGCTTAGGATTCAGGTTCGAGACCCAGTACTTC.